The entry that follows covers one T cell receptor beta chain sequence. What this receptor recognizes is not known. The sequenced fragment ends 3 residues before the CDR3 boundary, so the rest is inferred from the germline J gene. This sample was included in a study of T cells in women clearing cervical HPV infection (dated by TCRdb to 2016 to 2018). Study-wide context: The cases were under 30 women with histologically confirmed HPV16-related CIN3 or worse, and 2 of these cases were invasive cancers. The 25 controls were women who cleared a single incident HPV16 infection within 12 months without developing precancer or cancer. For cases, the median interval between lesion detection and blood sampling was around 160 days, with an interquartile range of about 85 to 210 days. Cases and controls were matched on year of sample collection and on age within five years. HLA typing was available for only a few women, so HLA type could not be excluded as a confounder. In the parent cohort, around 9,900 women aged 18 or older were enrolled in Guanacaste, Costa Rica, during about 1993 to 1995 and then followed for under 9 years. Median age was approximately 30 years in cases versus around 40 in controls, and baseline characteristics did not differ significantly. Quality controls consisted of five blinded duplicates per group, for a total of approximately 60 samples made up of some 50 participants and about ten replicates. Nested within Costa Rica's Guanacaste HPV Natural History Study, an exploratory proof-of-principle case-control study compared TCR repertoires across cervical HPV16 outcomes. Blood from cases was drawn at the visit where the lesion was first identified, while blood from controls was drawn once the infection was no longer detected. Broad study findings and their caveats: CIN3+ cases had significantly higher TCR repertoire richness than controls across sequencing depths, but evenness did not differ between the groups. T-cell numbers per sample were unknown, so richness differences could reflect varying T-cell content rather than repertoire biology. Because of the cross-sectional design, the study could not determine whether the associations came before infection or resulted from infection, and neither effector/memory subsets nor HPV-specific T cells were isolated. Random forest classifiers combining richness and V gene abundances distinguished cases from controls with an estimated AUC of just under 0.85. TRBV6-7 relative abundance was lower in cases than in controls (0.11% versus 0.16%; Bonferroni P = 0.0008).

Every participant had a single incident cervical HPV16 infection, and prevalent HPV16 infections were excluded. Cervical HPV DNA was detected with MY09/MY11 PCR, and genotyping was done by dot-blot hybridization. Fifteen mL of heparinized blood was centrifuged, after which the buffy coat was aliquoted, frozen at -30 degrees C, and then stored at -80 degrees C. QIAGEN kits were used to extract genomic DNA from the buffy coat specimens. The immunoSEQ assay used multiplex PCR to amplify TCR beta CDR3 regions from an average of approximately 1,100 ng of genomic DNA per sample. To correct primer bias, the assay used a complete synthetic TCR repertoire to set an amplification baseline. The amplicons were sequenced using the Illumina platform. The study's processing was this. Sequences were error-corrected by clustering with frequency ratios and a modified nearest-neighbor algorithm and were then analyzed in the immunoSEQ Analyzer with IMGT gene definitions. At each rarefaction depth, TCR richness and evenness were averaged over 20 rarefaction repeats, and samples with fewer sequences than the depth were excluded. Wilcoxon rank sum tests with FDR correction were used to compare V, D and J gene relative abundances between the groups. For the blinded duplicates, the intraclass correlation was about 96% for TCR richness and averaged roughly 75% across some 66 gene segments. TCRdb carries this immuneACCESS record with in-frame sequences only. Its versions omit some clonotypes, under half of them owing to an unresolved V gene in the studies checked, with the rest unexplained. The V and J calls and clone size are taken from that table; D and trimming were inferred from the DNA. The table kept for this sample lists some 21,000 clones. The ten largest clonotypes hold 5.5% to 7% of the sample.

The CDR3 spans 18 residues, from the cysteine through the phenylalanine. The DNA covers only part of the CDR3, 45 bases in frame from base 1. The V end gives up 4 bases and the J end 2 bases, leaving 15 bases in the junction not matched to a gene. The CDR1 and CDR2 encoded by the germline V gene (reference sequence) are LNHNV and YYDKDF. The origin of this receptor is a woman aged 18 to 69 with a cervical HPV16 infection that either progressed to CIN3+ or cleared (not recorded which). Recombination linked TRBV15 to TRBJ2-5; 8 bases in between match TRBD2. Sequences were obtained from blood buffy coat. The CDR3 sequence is CATSTSPVGIAGQETQYF. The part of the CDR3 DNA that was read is TGTGCCACCAGCACCTCACCCGTAGGGATAGCGGGACAAGAGACC.